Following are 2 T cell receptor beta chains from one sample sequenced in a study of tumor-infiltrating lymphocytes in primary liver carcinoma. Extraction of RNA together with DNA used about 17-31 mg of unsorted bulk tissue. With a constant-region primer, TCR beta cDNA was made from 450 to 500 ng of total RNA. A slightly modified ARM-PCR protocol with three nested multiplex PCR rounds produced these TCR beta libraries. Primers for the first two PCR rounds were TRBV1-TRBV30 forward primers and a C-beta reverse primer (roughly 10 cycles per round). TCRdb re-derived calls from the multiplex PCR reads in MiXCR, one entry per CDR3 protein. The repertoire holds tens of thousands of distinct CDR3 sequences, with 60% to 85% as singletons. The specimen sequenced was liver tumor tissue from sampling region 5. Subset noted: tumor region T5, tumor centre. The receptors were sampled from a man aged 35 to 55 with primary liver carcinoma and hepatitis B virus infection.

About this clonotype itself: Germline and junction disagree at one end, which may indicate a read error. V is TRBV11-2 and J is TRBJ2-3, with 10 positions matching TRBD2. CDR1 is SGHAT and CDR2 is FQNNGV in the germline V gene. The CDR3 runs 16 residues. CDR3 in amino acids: CASSSEGLAWIDTQYF. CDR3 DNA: TGTGCCAGCAGCTCAGAGGGACTAGCGTGGATAGATACGCAGTACTTT.

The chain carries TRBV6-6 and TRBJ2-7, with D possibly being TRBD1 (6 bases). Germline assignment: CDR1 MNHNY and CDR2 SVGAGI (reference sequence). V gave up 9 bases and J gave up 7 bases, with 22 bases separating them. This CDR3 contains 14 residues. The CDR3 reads CASRIYRADNEQYF. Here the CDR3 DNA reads TGTGCCAGTAGGATATACAGGGCCGATAATGAGCAGTACTTC.